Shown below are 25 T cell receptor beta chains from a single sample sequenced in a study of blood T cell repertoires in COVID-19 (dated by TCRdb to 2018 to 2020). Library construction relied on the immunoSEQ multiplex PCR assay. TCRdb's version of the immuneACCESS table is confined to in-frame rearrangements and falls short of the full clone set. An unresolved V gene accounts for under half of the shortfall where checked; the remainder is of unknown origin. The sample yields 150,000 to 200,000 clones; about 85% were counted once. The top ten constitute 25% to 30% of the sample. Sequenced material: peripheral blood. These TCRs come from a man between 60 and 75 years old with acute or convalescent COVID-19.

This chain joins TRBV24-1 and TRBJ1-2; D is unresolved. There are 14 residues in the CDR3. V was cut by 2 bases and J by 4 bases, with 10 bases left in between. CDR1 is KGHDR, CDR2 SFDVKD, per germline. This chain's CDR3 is CATSDSGSTYGYTF. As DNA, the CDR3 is TGTGCCACCAGTGATTCAGGCAGCACCTATGGCTACACCTTC.

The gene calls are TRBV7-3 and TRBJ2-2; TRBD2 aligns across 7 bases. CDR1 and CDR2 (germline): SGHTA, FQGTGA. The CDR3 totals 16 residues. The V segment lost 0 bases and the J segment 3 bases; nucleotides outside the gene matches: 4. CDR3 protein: CASSLTWREHTGELFF. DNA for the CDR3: TGTGCCAGCAGCTTAACTTGGCGGGAGCACACCGGGGAGCTGTTTTTT.

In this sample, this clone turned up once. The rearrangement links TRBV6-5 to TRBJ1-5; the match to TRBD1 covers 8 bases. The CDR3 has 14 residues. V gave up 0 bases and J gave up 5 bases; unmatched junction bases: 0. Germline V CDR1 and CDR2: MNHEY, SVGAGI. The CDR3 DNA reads TGTGCCAGCAGTTACTCGACAGGGGATCAGCCCCAGCATTTT. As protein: CASSYSTGDQPQHF.

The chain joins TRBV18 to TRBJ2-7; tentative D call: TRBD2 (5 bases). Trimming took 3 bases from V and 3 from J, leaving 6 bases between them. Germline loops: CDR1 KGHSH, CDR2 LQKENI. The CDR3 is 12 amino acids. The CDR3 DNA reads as TGTGCCAGCTCACCCGGGGACTACGAGCAGTACGTC. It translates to CASSPGDYEQYV.

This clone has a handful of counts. The CDR3 DNA reads TGTGCCAGTAGGGAGGGGATCGGATCCACAGATACGCAGTATTTT. Residues: CASREGIGSTDTQYF. The chain uses TRBV19 and TRBJ2-3; D may be TRBD2 (6 bases). Trimming stripped 6 bases from V and 2 bases from J, with 15 bases between. The CDR3 consists of 15 residues. Germline loops: CDR1 LNHDA, CDR2 SQIVND (reference sequence).

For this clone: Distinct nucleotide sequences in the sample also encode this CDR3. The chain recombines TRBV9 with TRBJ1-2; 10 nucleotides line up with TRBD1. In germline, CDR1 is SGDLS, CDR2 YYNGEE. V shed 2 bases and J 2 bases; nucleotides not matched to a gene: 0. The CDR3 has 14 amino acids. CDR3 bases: TGTGCCAGCAGCGTGGGACAGGGGAACTATGGCTACACCTTC. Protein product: CASSVGQGNYGYTF.

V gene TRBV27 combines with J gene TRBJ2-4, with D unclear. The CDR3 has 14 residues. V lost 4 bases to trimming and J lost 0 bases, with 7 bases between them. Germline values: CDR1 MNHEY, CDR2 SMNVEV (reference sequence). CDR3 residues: CASSSFLAKNIQYF. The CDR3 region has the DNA TGTGCCAGCAGTTCCTTCCTAGCCAAAAACATTCAGTACTTC.

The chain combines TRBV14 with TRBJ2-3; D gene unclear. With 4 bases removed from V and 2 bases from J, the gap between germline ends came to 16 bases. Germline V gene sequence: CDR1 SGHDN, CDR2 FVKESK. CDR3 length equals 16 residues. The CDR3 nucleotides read TGTGCCAGCAGCCGATCCTTGACTCTCCTCACAGATACGCAGTATTTT. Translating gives CASSRSLTLLTDTQYF.

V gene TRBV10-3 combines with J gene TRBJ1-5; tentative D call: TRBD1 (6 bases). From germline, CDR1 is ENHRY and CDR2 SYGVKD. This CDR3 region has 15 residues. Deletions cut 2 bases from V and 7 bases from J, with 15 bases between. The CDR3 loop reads CAISENRVEVQPQHF. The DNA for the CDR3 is TGTGCCATCAGTGAGAACAGGGTGGAGGTGCAGCCCCAGCATTTT.

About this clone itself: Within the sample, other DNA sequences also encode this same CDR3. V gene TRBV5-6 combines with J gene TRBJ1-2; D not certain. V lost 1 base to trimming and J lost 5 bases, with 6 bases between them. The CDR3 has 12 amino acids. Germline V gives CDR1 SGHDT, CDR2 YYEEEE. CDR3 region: CASSLRGYGYTF. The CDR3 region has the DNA TGTGCCAGCAGCTTGCGGGGTTATGGCTACACCTTC. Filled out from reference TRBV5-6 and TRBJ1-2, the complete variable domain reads DAGVTQSPTHLIKTRGQQVTLRCSPKSGHDTVSWYQQALGQGPQFIFQYYEEEERQRGNFPDRFSGHQFPNYSSELNVNALLLGDSALYLCASSLRGYGYTFGSGTRLTVV.

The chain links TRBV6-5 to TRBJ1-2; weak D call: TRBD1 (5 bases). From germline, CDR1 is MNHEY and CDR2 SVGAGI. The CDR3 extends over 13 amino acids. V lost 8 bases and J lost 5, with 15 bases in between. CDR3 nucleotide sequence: TGTGCCAGCTCCGGCGCGGGGGGGTATGGCTACACCTTC. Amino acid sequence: CASSGAGGYGYTF.

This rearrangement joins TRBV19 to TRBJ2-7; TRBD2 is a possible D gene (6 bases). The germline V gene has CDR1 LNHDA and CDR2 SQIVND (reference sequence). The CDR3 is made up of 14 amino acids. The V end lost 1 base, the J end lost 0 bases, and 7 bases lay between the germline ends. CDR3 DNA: TGTGCCAGTAGTATAGCGGGGGACTCCTACGAGCAGTACTTC. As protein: CASSIAGDSYEQYF.

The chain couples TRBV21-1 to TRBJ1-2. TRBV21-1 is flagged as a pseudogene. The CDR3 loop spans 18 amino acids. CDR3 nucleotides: TGTGCCAGCAGCAAAGTGGTTCCCTTGGGCCCGGGGGGCTATGGCTACACCTTC. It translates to CASSKVVPLGPGGYGYTF.

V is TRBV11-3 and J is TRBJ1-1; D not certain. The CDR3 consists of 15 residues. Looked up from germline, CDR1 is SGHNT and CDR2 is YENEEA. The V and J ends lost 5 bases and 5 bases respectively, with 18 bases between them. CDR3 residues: CASSPVVGGRTEAFF. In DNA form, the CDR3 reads TGTGCCAGCAGCCCTGTAGTAGGAGGGAGAACTGAAGCTTTCTTT.

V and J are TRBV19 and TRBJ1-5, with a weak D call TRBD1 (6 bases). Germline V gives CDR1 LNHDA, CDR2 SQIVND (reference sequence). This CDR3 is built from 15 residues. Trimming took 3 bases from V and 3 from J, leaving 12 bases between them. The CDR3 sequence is CASSIAGELNQPQHF. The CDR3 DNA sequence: TGTGCCAGTAGTATCGCAGGGGAACTCAATCAGCCCCAGCATTTT.

This CDR3 reads CASSTRGVSSYNEQFF. The CDR3 DNA reads TGTGCCAGTAGTACCCGCGGGGTGAGCTCCTACAATGAGCAGTTCTTC. V and J are TRBV19 and TRBJ2-1, with D perhaps matching TRBD2 (6 bases). Trimming left V 4 bases short and J 0 bases short, with 13 bases between. Germline CDR1 and CDR2: LNHDA and SQIVND (reference sequence). The CDR3 spans 16 residues.

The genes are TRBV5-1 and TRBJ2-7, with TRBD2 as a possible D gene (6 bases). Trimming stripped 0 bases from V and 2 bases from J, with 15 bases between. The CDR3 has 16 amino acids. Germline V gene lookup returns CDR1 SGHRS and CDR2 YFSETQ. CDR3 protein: CASSLAPGSATYEQYF. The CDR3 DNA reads TGCGCCAGCAGCTTGGCCCCCGGGAGCGCGACCTACGAGCAGTACTTC.

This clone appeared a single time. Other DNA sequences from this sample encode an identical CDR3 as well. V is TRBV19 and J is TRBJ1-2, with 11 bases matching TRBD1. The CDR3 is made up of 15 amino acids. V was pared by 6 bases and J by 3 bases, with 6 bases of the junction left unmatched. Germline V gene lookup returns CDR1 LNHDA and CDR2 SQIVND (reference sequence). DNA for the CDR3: TGTGCCAGTAGCCCGGAGGGACAGGGGGACTATGGCTACACCTTC. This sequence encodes CASSPEGQGDYGYTF.

The CDR3 coding sequence is TGTGCCAGCAGCCCCACGGCCCTCCACTTT. It translates to CASSPTALHF. This chain uses TRBV7-9 with TRBJ1-6; D remains ambiguous. With 5 bases removed from V and 14 bases from J, the gap between germline ends came to 7 bases. This CDR3 has 10 residues. Germline loops: CDR1 SEHNR, CDR2 FQNEAQ (reference sequence). Full variable domain (outside the CDR3, taken from reference TRBV7-9 and TRBJ1-6): DTGVSQNPRHKITKRGQNVTFRCDPISEHNRLYWYRQTLGQGPEFLTYFQNEAQLEKSRLLSDRFSAERPKGSFSTLEIQRTEQGDSAMYLCASSPTALHFGNGTRLTVT.

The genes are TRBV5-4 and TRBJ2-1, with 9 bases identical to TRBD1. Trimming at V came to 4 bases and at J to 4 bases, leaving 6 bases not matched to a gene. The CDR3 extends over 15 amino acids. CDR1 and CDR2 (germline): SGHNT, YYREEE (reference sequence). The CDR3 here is CASSLQGARYNEQFF. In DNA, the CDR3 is TGTGCCAGCAGCCTACAGGGGGCGCGGTACAATGAGCAGTTCTTC.

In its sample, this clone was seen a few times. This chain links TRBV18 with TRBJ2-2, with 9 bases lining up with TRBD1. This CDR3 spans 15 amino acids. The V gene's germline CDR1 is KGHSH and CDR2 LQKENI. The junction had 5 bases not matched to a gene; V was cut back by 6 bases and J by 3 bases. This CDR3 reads CASSGDRVYTGELFF. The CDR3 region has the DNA TGTGCCAGCTCCGGGGACAGGGTCTACACCGGGGAGCTGTTTTTT.

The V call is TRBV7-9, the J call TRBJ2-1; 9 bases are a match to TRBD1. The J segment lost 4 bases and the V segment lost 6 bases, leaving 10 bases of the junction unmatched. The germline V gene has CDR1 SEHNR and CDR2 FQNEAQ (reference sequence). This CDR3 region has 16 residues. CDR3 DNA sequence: TGTGCCAGCAGGATAACCGGGACAGGGTATTACAATGAGCAGTTCTTC. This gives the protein CASRITGTGYYNEQFF.

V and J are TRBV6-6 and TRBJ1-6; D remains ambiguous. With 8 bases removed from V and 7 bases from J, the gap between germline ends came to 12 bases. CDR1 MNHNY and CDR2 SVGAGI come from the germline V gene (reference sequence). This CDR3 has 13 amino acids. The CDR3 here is CASDDGENSPLHF. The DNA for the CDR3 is TGTGCCAGCGACGACGGGGAGAATTCACCCCTCCACTTT.

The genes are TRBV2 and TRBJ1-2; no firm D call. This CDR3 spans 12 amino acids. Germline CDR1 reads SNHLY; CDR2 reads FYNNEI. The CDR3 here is CAPGSPNYGYTF. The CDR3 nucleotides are TGTGCACCGGGGAGTCCTAACTATGGCTACACCTTC.

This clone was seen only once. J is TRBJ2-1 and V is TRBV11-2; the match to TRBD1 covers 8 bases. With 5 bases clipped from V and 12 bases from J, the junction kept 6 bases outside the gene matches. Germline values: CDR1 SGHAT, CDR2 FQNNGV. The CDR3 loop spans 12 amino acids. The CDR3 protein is CASSPPRGRQFF. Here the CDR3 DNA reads TGTGCCAGCAGCCCCCCCAGGGGGCGGCAGTTCTTC.